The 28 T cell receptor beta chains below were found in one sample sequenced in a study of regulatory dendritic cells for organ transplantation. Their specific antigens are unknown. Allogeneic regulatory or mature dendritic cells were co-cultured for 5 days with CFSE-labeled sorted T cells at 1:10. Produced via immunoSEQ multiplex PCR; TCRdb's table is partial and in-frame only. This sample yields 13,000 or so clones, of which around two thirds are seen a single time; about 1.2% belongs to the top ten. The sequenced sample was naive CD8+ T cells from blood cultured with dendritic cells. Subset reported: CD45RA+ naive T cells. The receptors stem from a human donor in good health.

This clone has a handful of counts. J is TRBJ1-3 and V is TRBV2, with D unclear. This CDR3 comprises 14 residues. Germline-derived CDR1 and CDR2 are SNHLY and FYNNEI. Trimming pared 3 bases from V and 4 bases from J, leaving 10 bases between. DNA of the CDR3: TGTGCCAGCAGTGACGGGGATTTGGGAAACACCATATATTTT. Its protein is CASSDGDLGNTIYF.

The CDR3 bases are TGCGCCAGCAGTTATTCAGACAGGCTGGACACTGAAGCTTTCTTT. It is translated as CASSYSDRLDTEAFF. The genes are TRBV5-1 and TRBJ1-1, with D possibly being TRBD1 (6 bases). Germline CDR1 is SGHRS and CDR2 is YFSETQ. V gave up 5 bases and J gave up 3 bases, with 17 bases separating them. This CDR3 has 15 residues.

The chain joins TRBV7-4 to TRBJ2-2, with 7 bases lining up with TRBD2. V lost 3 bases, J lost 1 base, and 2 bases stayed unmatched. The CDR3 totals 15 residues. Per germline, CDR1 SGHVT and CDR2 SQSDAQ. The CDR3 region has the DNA TGTGCCAGCAGCTTCGTAGCGGGGAACACCGGGGAGCTGTTTTTT. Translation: CASSFVAGNTGELFF.

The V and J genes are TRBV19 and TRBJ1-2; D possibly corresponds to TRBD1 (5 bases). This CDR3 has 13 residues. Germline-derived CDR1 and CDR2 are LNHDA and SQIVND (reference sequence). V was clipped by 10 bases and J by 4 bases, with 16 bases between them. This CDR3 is CATRGAGSYGYTF. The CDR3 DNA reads TGTGCCACACGTGGGGCAGGCAGCTATGGCTACACCTTC.

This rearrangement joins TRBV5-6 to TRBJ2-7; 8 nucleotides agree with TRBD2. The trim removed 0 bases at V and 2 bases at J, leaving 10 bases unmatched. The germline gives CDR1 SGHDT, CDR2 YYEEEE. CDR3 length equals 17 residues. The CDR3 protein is CASSLGRRAGGTYEQYF. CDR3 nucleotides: TGTGCCAGCAGCTTGGGTCGTCGGGCGGGGGGAACCTACGAGCAGTACTTC.

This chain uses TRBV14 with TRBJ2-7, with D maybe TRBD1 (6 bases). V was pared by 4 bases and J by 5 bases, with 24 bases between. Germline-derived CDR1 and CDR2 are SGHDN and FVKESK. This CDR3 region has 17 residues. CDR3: CASSPLEDPTGSHEQYF. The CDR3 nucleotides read TGTGCCAGCAGCCCCCTTGAGGACCCCACAGGGTCCCACGAGCAGTACTTC.

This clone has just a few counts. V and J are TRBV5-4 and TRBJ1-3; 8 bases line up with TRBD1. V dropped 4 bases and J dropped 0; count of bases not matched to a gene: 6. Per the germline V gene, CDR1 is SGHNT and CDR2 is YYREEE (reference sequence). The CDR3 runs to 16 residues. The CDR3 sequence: CASSGGQEFSGNTIYF. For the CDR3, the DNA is TGTGCCAGCAGCGGGGGACAGGAATTCTCTGGAAACACCATATATTTT.

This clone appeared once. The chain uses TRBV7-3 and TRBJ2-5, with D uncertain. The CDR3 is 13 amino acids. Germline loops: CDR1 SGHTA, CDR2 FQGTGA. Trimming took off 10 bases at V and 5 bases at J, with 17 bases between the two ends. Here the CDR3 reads CATSGSIKETQYF. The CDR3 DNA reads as TGTGCCACCTCTGGTAGTATTAAGGAGACCCAGTACTTC.

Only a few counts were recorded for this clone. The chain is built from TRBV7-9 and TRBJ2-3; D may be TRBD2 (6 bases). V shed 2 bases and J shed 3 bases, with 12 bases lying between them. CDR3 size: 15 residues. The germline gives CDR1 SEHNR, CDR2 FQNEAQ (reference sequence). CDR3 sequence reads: CASSLKAGGTDTQYF. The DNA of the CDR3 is TGTGCCAGCAGCTTAAAAGCGGGCGGAACAGATACGCAGTATTTT.

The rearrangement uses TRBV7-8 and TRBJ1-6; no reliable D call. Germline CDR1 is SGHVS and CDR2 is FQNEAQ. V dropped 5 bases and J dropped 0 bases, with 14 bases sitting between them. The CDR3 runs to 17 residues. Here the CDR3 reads CASSLSLYSSYNSPLHF. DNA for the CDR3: TGTGCCAGCAGCCTATCCCTCTACTCCTCCTATAATTCACCCCTCCACTTT.

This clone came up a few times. DNA for the CDR3: TGCGCCAGCAGCCAAGACCGGACTAGCCAAGAGACCCAGTACTTC. It specifies CASSQDRTSQETQYF. This rearrangement joins TRBV4-1 to TRBJ2-5, with TRBD2 matching over 7 bases. The CDR3 spans 15 residues. The J segment lost 1 base and the V segment lost 0 bases, leaving 2 bases of the junction unmatched. CDR1 is MGHRA, CDR2 YSYEKL, per germline.

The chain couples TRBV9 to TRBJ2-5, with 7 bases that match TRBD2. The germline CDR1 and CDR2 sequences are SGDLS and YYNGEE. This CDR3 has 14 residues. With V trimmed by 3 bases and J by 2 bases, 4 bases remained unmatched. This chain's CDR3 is CASSGSGLQETQYF. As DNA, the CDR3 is TGTGCCAGCAGCGGTAGCGGGCTACAAGAGACCCAGTACTTC.

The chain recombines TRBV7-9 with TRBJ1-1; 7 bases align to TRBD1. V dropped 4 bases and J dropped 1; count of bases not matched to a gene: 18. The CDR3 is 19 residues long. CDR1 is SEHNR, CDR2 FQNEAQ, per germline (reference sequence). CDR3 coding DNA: TGTGCCAGCAGCTCCAGTAGAGAGGGGGCGACAGGCAGGAACACTGAAGCTTTCTTT. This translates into CASSSSREGATGRNTEAFF.

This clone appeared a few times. The CDR3 region is CASSAGIGNQPQHF. As DNA, the CDR3 is TGTGCCAGCAGTGCAGGGATTGGCAATCAGCCCCAGCATTTT. This sequence joins TRBV5-6 and TRBJ1-5; maybe TRBD1 (5 bases). The CDR3 covers 14 residues. Trimming stripped 5 bases from V and 2 bases from J, with 11 bases between. Germline V gene lookup returns CDR1 SGHDT and CDR2 YYEEEE. The whole variable domain, filled in from reference TRBV5-6 and TRBJ1-5, reads DAGVTQSPTHLIKTRGQQVTLRCSPKSGHDTVSWYQQALGQGPQFIFQYYEEEERQRGNFPDRFSGHQFPNYSSELNVNALLLGDSALYLCASSAGIGNQPQHFGDGTRLSIL.

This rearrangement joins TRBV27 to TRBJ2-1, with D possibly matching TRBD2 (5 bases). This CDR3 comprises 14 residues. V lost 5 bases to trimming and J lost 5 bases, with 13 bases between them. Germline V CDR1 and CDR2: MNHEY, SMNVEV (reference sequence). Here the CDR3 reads CASSPPGNNNEQFF. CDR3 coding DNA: TGTGCCAGCAGTCCCCCCGGGAACAACAATGAGCAGTTCTTC.

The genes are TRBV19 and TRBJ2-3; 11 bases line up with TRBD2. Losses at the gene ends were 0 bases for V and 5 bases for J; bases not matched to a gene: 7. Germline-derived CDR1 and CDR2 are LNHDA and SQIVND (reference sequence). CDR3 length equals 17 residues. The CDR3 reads CASSIEGTSGLRDTQYF. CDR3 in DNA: TGTGCCAGTAGTATAGAGGGGACTAGCGGATTAAGAGATACGCAGTATTTT.

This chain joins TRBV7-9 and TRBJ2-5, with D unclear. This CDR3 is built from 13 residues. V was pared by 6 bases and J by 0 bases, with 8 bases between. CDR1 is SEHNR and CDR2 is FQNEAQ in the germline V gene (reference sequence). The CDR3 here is CASRLRDQETQYF. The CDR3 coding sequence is TGTGCCAGCAGGCTACGGGACCAAGAGACCCAGTACTTC.

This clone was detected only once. CDR3 in DNA: TGTGCCAGCAGCCGAGGAGGGGAGCCAGTCCAAGAGACCCAGTACTTC. Translation gives CASSRGGEPVQETQYF. This sequence joins TRBV5-8 and TRBJ2-5; D possibly corresponds to TRBD2 (6 bases). Germline CDR1 SGHTS, CDR2 YDEGEE. The CDR3 totals 16 residues. V lost 4 bases, J lost 1 base, and 17 bases lay in between. The whole variable domain, filled in from reference TRBV5-8 and TRBJ2-5, reads EAGVTQSPTHLIKTRGQQATLRCSPISGHTSVYWYQQALGLGLQFLLWYDEGEERNRGNFPPRFSGRQFPNYSSELNVNALELEDSALYLCASSRGGEPVQETQYFGPGTRLLVL.

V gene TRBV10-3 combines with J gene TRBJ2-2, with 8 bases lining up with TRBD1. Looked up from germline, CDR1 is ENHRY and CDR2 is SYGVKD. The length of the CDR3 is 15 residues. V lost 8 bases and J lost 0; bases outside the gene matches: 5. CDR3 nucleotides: TGTGCCATCCCGACAGGGGCTTCGAACACCGGGGAGCTGTTTTTT. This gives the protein CAIPTGASNTGELFF.

DNA for the CDR3: TGTGCCAGCAGTTTGTGGAGCACCGGGGAGCTGTTTTTT. Its translation: CASSLWSTGELFF. The V call is TRBV27, the J call TRBJ2-2; D not resolved. Trimming removed 3 bases from V and 4 bases from J, with 6 bases in between. From germline, CDR1 is MNHEY and CDR2 SMNVEV (reference sequence). This CDR3 has 13 amino acids.

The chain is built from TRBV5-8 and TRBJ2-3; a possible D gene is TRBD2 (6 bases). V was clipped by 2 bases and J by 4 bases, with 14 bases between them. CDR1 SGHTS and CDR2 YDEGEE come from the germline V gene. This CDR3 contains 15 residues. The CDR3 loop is CASSFLGGRADTQYF. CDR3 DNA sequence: TGTGCCAGCAGCTTCCTGGGGGGTCGCGCAGATACGCAGTATTTT.

CDR3 DNA: TGTGCCAGCAGCTTTACAGGGCCAACTAATGAAAAACTGTTTTTT. It is translated as CASSFTGPTNEKLFF. The J gene is TRBJ1-4, the V gene TRBV6-6; possibly TRBD1 for D (6 bases). The germline gives CDR1 MNHNY, CDR2 SVGAGI (reference sequence). V shed 6 bases and J shed 0 bases, with 11 bases lying between them. The CDR3 is made up of 15 amino acids.

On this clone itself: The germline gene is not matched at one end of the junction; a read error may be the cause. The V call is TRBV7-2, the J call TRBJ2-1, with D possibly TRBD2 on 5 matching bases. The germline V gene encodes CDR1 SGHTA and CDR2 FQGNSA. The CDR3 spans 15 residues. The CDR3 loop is CASSLAGQVYNEQFF. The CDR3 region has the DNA TGTGCCAGCAGCCTAGCCGGCCAGGTCTACAATGAGCAGTTCTTC. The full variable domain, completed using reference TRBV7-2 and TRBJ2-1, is GAGVSQSPSNKVTEKGKDVELRCDPISGHTALYWYRQSLGQGLEFLIYFQGNSAPDKSGLPSDRFSAERTGGSVSTLTIQRTQQEDSAVYLCASSLAGQVYNEQFFGPGTRLTVL.

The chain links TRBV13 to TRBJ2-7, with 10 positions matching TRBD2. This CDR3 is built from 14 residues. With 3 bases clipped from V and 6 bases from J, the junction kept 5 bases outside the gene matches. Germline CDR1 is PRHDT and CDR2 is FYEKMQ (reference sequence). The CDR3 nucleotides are TGTGCCAGCAGCTTGCTTAGCGGGGGGCGCGAGCAGTACTTC. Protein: CASSLLSGGREQYF. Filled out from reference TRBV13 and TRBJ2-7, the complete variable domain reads AAGVIQSPRHLIKEKRETATLKCYPIPRHDTVYWYQQGPGQDPQFLISFYEKMQSDKGSIPDRFSAQQFSDYHSELNMSSLELGDSALYFCASSLLSGGREQYFGPGTRLTVT.

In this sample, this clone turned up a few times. CDR3 nucleotide sequence: TGTGCCAGCAGCTCCCGACTAGCGGGGGCACAAGAGACCCAGTACTTC. Its translation is CASSSRLAGAQETQYF. This rearrangement joins TRBV13 to TRBJ2-5, with 12 positions matching TRBD2. Germline V gene data show CDR1 as PRHDT and CDR2 as FYEKMQ (reference sequence). CDR3 size: 16 residues. Trimming cost V 4 bases and J 2 bases; bases outside gene matches: 5.

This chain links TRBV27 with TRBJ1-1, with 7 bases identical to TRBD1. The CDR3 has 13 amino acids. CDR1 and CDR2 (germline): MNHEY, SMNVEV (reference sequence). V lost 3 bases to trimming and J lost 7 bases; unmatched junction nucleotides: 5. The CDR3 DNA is TGTGCCAGCAGTTTCTTCAGGGGGTTTGAAGCTTTCTTT. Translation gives CASSFFRGFEAFF.

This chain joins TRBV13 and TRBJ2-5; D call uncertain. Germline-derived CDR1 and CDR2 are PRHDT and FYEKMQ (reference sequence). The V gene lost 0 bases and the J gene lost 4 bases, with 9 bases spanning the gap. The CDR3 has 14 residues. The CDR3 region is CASSLGRLGETQYF. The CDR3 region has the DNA TGTGCCAGCAGCTTAGGCAGGCTTGGAGAGACCCAGTACTTC.

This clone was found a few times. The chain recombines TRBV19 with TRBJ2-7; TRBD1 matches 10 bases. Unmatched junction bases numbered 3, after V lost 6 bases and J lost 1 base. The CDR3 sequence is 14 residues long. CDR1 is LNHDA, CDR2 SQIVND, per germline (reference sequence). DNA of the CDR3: TGTGCCAGTAGCAGGACAGGGGGATCCTACGAGCAGTACTTC. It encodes CASSRTGGSYEQYF.